This T cell receptor beta chain was recorded in a study of blood T cells in healthy people across ages. Whole-study context: About one barcoded TCR beta cDNA was captured per two T cells. Study results and caveats: Measured against age, TCR beta diversity per million T cells decreased in a roughly linear manner. Higher naive T cell percentage went strongly together with higher TCR beta diversity.

Note on this clonotype: Its target is not known.

Using a J-beta primer mix together with a sample-barcoded 5' primer, a second PCR was run for roughly 7 to 12 cycles. Researchers report that a template-switch adaptor with 12 random nucleotides tagged each cDNA molecule. A single record per CDR3 protein comes from TCRdb applying MiXCR to the 5' RACE reads. Of about 1,400,000 distinct CDR3 sequences listed, roughly 40% are singletons. Germline CDR1 is MNHNS and CDR2 is SASEGT. The CDR3 spans 12 residues. V shed 6 bases and J shed 3 bases, with 9 bases lying between them. The chain employs TRBV6-1 and TRBJ2-7; D call uncertain. Sequenced sample: blood. This TCR derives from a young woman in good health. The DNA for the CDR3 is TGTGCCAGCAGCGCTGTGAACTACGAGCAGTACTTC. Protein product: CASSAVNYEQYF.